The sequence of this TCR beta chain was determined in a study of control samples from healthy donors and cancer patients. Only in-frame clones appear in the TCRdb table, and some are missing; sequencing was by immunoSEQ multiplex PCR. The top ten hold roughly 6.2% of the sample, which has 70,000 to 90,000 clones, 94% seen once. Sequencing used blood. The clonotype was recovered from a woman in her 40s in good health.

The CDR3 loop reads CASTPDNLYEQYF. The CDR3 coding sequence is TGCGCCAGCACCCCGGACAACCTCTACGAGCAGTACTTC. The V gene is TRBV5-1, the J gene TRBJ2-7; maybe TRBD1 (5 bases). Germline V gene sequence: CDR1 SGHRS, CDR2 YFSETQ. The CDR3 loop spans 13 amino acids. Trimming stripped 6 bases from V and 3 bases from J, with 13 bases between. Based on the CDR3 plus reference TRBV5-1 and TRBJ2-7, the full variable domain is KAGVTQTPRYLIKTRGQQVTLSCSPISGHRSVSWYQQTPGQGLQFLFEYFSETQRNKGNFPGRFSGRQFSNSRSEMNVSTLELGDSALYLCASTPDNLYEQYFGPGTRLTVT.